This T cell receptor beta chain was recovered during a study of vaccination and CD4 T cells after COVID-19. The study sequenced cultured CD4+ T cell DNA using the Oncomine TCR Beta short-read assay. TCRdb reprocessed the PCR reads via MiXCR and lists one record per CDR3 protein. The repertoire consists of over 15,000 distinct CDR3 sequences, with around 60% occurring once and the leading ten covering approximately 10%. To note about this clonotype: Its antigen is unknown.

Regarding treatment: approximately 11-day PBMC culture with coronavirus spike peptide pools or control peptides (ViraFEST assay). The clonotype was recovered from a human donor who had recovered from COVID-19. The material sequenced was CD4+ T cells from blood, cultured in vitro.

CDR3 bases: TGTGCCAGCAGCCAAGTGATTCCTCGGGGAGTCGGCCAGCCCCAGCATTTT. This translates into CASSQVIPRGVGQPQHF. The V gene is TRBV4-2, the J gene TRBJ1-5; no reliable D call. Germline V CDR1 and CDR2: LGHNA, YNFKEQ. The V gene lost 1 base and the J gene lost 7 bases, with 20 bases spanning the gap. The CDR3 runs 17 residues.